This T cell receptor (beta chain) appears in the sequencing data of a study of cytotoxic CD8 clonotypes in ibrutinib-treated CLL. Study at large: Treatment had run for a median roughly 13 months, range 6 to 36, when response samples were taken. Notes on the study in general: Patients with sustained remission and those progressing were sampled at differing times.

Worth noting for this clone: The antigen is undetermined.

CDR3 length equals 15 residues. V dropped 0 bases and J dropped 2 bases, with 11 bases sitting between them. CDR1 is MNHEY and CDR2 is SVGAGI in the germline V gene. Sequencing used immunoSEQ multiplex PCR; TCRdb keeps in-frame clones, though not all of them. The sample includes several thousand clones, roughly 80% of them seen just once. The source of this sequence is a human donor with chronic lymphocytic leukemia. The rearrangement links TRBV6-5 to TRBJ2-7; D is unresolved. Here the sequenced sample was PBMCs, taken before ibrutinib treatment. The CDR3 DNA reads TGTGCCAGCAGTTACTCCTTGGCTGGCGCCTACGAGCAGTACTTC. Its protein is CASSYSLAGAYEQYF.